This TCR beta chain came from a study of CD8+ T cells in alopecia areata. Study background: Treated patients swallowed 5 to 10 mg of oral tofacitinib twice daily.

There are a few counts of this clone. Germline CDR1 and CDR2: SQVTM and ANQGSEA. Trimming removed 3 bases from V and 5 bases from J, with 16 bases in between. This CDR3 has 14 residues. Once RNA had been extracted, it was reverse transcribed into cDNA to act as the sequencing template. The repertoire was sequenced with immunoSEQ multiplex PCR; TCRdb's copy has only in-frame clones and lacks some. The top ten clones hold 16% of a sample with approximately 100,000 clones, roughly three fifths of them seen once. Treatment noted: oral pan-JAK inhibitor, 5-10 mg twice daily. V and J are TRBV29-1 and TRBJ1-2; D is possibly TRBD1 (5 bases). The sequenced sample was CD8+ T cells sorted from blood, obtained between weeks 55 and 65, from a patient treated with tofacitinib. The receptor was isolated from a human donor with alopecia areata. CDR3 DNA sequence: TGCAGCGTTGATGAGGGCAGGGAAACTTATGGCTACACCTTC. Amino acids: CSVDEGRETYGYTF.